What follows are 15 T cell receptor beta chains derived from one specimen sequenced in a study of shared T cell receptors in the human thymus. The method was immunoSEQ multiplex PCR; TCRdb's version includes in-frame clones alone and lacks a portion of them. In the table there are approximately 660,000 clones, roughly 90% of which are singletons. The data also belong to a second study, concerning human thymus T cells.

The sequencing sample was made of thymocytes. The receptors were gathered from a boy under two years old with a congenital heart defect.

The rearrangement uses TRBV18 and TRBJ2-5, with TRBD2 identical over 7 bases. With the DNA end fitting TRBJ2-7 better, the J assignment may be wrong. Germline CDR1 and CDR2: KGHSH and LQKENI. The CDR3 totals 17 residues. The CDR3, as DNA: TGTGCCAGCTCACCACAGGGCTGGGCGGGAGAAAAGAACGAGCAGTACTTC. It encodes CASSPQGWAGEKNEQYF.

The chain links TRBV15 to TRBJ2-5, with 9 bases matching TRBD2. This CDR3 comprises 17 residues. The germline V gene has CDR1 LNHNV and CDR2 YYDKDF (reference sequence). With V trimmed by 0 bases and J by 2 bases, 7 bases remained unmatched. The CDR3, as DNA: TGTGCCACCAGCAGAGACTGGGATCTAGCGGGACAAGAGACCCAGTACTTC. It yields the protein CATSRDWDLAGQETQYF.

The J gene is TRBJ2-5, the V gene TRBV4-1; TRBD2 matches 7 bases. V shed 1 base and J 2 bases; nucleotides not matched to a gene: 13. Germline lookup yields CDR1 MGHRA and CDR2 YSYEKL. The CDR3 runs to 18 residues. The CDR3: CASSQAPLRSAGQETQYF. The CDR3 DNA follows: TGCGCCAGCAGCCAAGCACCTCTCAGATCAGCGGGGCAAGAGACCCAGTACTTC.

This rearrangement joins TRBV2 to TRBJ1-4; 10 nucleotides align to TRBD1. Trimming cost V 4 bases and J 2 bases; bases outside gene matches: 16. This CDR3 has 20 amino acids. Germline V gives CDR1 SNHLY, CDR2 FYNNEI. The CDR3: CASSGKMGQGFPRTNEKLFF. The DNA of the CDR3 is TGTGCCAGCAGTGGCAAGATGGGACAGGGGTTCCCTCGGACTAATGAAAAACTGTTTTTT.

V and J are TRBV9 and TRBJ2-7, with TRBD2 matching 10 bases. The V gene's germline CDR1 is SGDLS and CDR2 YYNGEE. This CDR3 contains 17 residues. V dropped 0 bases and J dropped 3; count of bases not matched to a gene: 9. This chain's CDR3 is CASSVGLAGETRYEQYF. As DNA, the CDR3 is TGTGCCAGCAGCGTAGGGCTAGCGGGAGAGACCCGCTACGAGCAGTACTTC.

V gene TRBV14 combines with J gene TRBJ2-7; 8 bases agree with TRBD2. Losses at the gene ends were 1 base for V and 5 bases for J; bases not matched to a gene: 7. From germline, CDR1 is SGHDN and CDR2 FVKESK. The length of the CDR3 is 15 residues. The CDR3 loop is CASSQGGSGDHEQYF. The CDR3 DNA follows: TGTGCCAGCAGCCAAGGGGGTAGCGGGGACCACGAGCAGTACTTC.

The rearrangement links TRBV6-6 to TRBJ2-1; tentatively, D is TRBD2 (6 bases). V lost 8 bases, J lost 9 bases, and 17 bases lay in between. Per the germline V gene, CDR1 is MNHNY and CDR2 is SVGAGI (reference sequence). This CDR3 spans 13 amino acids. The CDR3 DNA is TGTGCCAGCGGACTATCTAGCTTGCGTGAGCAGTTCTTC. It codes for CASGLSSLREQFF.

The rearrangement links TRBV27 to TRBJ2-7; 8 bases agree with TRBD2. The germline CDR1 and CDR2 sequences are MNHEY and SMNVEV (reference sequence). The J segment lost 5 bases and the V segment lost 0 bases, leaving 12 bases of the junction unmatched. The CDR3 spans 17 residues. The CDR3 reads CASSLSRPQRECNEQYF. Written as DNA, the CDR3 is TGTGCCAGCAGTTTATCACGCCCCCAGCGGGAGTGCAACGAGCAGTACTTC.

The chain carries TRBV28 and TRBJ2-2; 7 nucleotides align to TRBD1. The CDR3 is 19 residues long. The trim removed 7 bases at V and 1 base at J, leaving 18 bases unmatched. The germline V gene encodes CDR1 MDHEN and CDR2 SYDVKM. The CDR3 DNA is TGTGCCAGCACCCGAGACGGGCAGGGGGTCTCCTGGAACACCGGGGAGCTGTTTTTT. Translated, it gives CASTRDGQGVSWNTGELFF.

The table lists this clone with a few counts. The gene calls are TRBV6-5 and TRBJ1-1; the D gene is possibly TRBD1 (6 bases). Trimming cost V 0 bases and J 10 bases, with 18 bases left between them. Germline V lookup: CDR1 MNHEY, CDR2 SVGAGI. This CDR3 is 15 amino acids long. The DNA of the CDR3 is TGTGCCAGCAGTTACTCGAGGTGGACAGAGGCGGCAGCTTTCTTT. Residues: CASSYSRWTEAAAFF.

The chain employs TRBV9 and TRBJ2-7; the D gene is possibly TRBD2 (6 bases). Germline values: CDR1 SGDLS, CDR2 YYNGEE. The CDR3 has 15 amino acids. V was clipped by 3 bases and J by 4 bases, with 17 bases between them. CDR3 DNA sequence: TGTGCCAGCAGCGCCGGGGCTAGCGTTGATTACGAGCAGTACTTC. Residues: CASSAGASVDYEQYF.

The chain uses TRBV28 and TRBJ2-2; TRBD1 is a possible D gene (6 bases). Trimming took 7 bases from V and 6 from J, leaving 15 bases between them. Germline V lookup: CDR1 MDHEN, CDR2 SYDVKM. The CDR3 spans 14 residues. CDR3 amino acids: CASTSGHPPGELFF. The DNA for the CDR3 is TGTGCCAGCACCTCGGGACACCCACCCGGGGAGCTGTTTTTT.

This clone was seen a single time. The chain carries TRBV27 and TRBJ1-4, with TRBD1 identical over 7 bases. The CDR3 is 15 amino acids. In germline, CDR1 is MNHEY, CDR2 SMNVEV (reference sequence). Losses at the gene ends were 10 bases for V and 8 bases for J; bases not matched to a gene: 16. The CDR3 is CATQRGGSQGEKLFF. Here the CDR3 DNA reads TGTGCCACACAGAGAGGGGGCAGTCAGGGGGAAAAACTGTTTTTT.

The rearrangement links TRBV28 to TRBJ1-2; 9 bases map to TRBD1. The V gene end was trimmed by 6 bases and the J gene end by 6 bases; junction bases not matched to a gene: 5. This CDR3 has 13 residues. Germline V gene sequence: CDR1 MDHEN, CDR2 SYDVKM. The CDR3 here is CASRNRGHNGYTF. The CDR3 DNA is TGTGCCAGCAGGAACAGGGGGCATAATGGCTACACCTTC.

This clone was seen only once. This chain links TRBV4-3 with TRBJ2-3, with 9 bases that match TRBD2. The CDR3 runs 15 residues. With 3 bases clipped from V and 5 bases from J, the junction kept 6 bases outside the gene matches. Germline lookup yields CDR1 LGHNA and CDR2 YSLEER. The CDR3 DNA reads TGCGCCAGCAGCCAGAGTAGCGGGAGTGGAGATACGCAGTATTTT. Encoded protein: CASSQSSGSGDTQYF.